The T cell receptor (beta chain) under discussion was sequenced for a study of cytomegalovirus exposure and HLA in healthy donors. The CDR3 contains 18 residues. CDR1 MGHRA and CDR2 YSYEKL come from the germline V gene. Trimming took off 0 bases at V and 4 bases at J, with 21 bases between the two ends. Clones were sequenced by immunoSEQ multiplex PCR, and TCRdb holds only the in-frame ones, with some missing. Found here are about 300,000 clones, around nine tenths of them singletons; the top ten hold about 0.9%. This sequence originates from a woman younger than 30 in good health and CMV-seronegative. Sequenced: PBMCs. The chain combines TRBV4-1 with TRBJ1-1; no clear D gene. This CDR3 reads CASSQDAALRGGSTEAFF. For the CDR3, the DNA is TGCGCCAGCAGCCAAGACGCAGCCCTACGGGGAGGGAGCACTGAAGCTTTCTTT.